This T cell receptor (beta chain) was captured in a study of T-cell reconstitution after alpha-beta-depleted transplantation in children. Unique molecular identifiers featured in how the TCRbeta library was prepared. One entry per CDR3 protein results from TCRdb running MiXCR on the PCR reads. Counted here are about 110,000 distinct CDR3 sequences, almost 6.5% occurring once; the ten biggest clones make up approximately 25%. Germline CDR1 and CDR2: DFQATT and SNEGSKA (reference sequence). This CDR3 is built from 15 residues. V was pared by 0 bases and J by 4 bases, with 5 bases of the junction left unmatched. This clonotype has a count of ten or more. Antigen unknown. Study observations and caveats: Surviving recipient T cells and thymic progenitors underlay high day-60 TCRbeta diversity in some patients. Reports say that about two months after transplant, the alpha-beta T cells came out of several hundred graft clones that had expanded. Diversity and T-cell counts at one year after transplant derived mostly from new T cells.

This clonotype originated in a male patient between 2 and 10 years old who had a stem cell transplant for acute lymphoblastic leukemia, so the T cells may come from the graft donor. The chain carries TRBV20-1 and TRBJ2-7, with TRBD2 matching over 11 bases. Sequencing was performed on PBMCs, mostly from graft donor cells, taken 360 days after TCRalphabeta/CD19-depleted stem cell transplant. CDR3 residues: CSARDLSGGGYEQYF. CDR3 nucleotide sequence: TGCAGTGCTAGAGATCTTAGCGGGGGGGGATACGAGCAGTACTTC.